These T cell receptor beta chains were read from a single sample in a study of OX40 agonist ivuxolimab in advanced cancers. This table comes from immunoSEQ multiplex PCR, and its TCRdb copy is limited to in-frame clones, with some not included. This table holds approximately 11,000 clones, approximately 80% found once. The sample consisted of CD4+ or CD8+ T cells sorted from blood, taken in a trial of the OX40 agonist ivuxolimab. These receptors were taken from an adult with an advanced solid tumor such as melanoma, head and neck, liver or kidney cancer. The CDR3 runs from the conserved cysteine through the conserved F or W. Fields, in order: V gene, CDR3 length, clone size, D gene, J gene, CDR3 DNA, CDR3 protein. A D gene is named only where the DNA matches it firmly. The size field is filled for only some rows; it gives once, few, many or a size class.

v_call: TRBV5-5; cdr3_length: 19; clone_size: -; d_call: TRBD2; j_call: TRBJ2-3; cdr3_nt: TGTGCCAGCAGCCAAGAAAGTTATGGACTAGCGGGGTTTACAGATACGCAGTATTTT; cdr3_aa: CASSQESYGLAGFTDTQYF
v_call: TRBV19; cdr3_length: 14; clone_size: -; d_call: -; j_call: TRBJ1-1; cdr3_nt: TGTGCCAGTAGTTGGGGGGGCCAGGGGACTGAAGCTTTCTTT; cdr3_aa: CASSWGGQGTEAFF
v_call: TRBV25-1; cdr3_length: 13; clone_size: -; d_call: -; j_call: TRBJ1-2; cdr3_nt: TGTGCCAGCAGTGAACAGGGGAACTATGGCTACACCTTC; cdr3_aa: CASSEQGNYGYTF
v_call: TRBV19; cdr3_length: 16; clone_size: -; d_call: -; j_call: TRBJ1-2; cdr3_nt: TGTGCCAGTAGTCTAGAGTCGGAGGGGATCGGCTATGGCTACACCTTC; cdr3_aa: CASSLESEGIGYGYTF
v_call: TRBV4-1; cdr3_length: 16; clone_size: -; d_call: -; j_call: TRBJ1-3; cdr3_nt: TGCGCCAGCAGCCAAGTCTCAGGGACGGCTCTTAACACCATATATTTT; cdr3_aa: CASSQVSGTALNTIYF
v_call: TRBV4-3; cdr3_length: 15; clone_size: -; d_call: -; j_call: TRBJ1-2; cdr3_nt: TGCGCCAGCAGCCAAGTCCCCGGGTGGGACTATGGCTACACCTTC; cdr3_aa: CASSQVPGWDYGYTF
v_call: TRBV5-6; cdr3_length: 13; clone_size: -; d_call: TRBD1; j_call: TRBJ1-1; cdr3_nt: TGTGCCAGCAGCTTTGGAACAGGGGGCGAAGCTTTCTTT; cdr3_aa: CASSFGTGGEAFF
v_call: TRBV4-1; cdr3_length: 14; clone_size: -; d_call: TRBD1; j_call: TRBJ1-4; cdr3_nt: TGCGCCAGCAGCCAAGGTCAGGGGGCGGAAAAACTGTTTTTT; cdr3_aa: CASSQGQGAEKLFF
v_call: TRBV7-9; cdr3_length: 12; clone_size: -; d_call: -; j_call: TRBJ1-1; cdr3_nt: TGTGCCAGCAGCCCGACGGGGACTGAAGCTTTCTTT; cdr3_aa: CASSPTGTEAFF
v_call: TRBV6-5; cdr3_length: 15; clone_size: -; d_call: -; j_call: TRBJ2-1; cdr3_nt: TGTGCCAGCAGTCCCCCCCAGGGCCCCTACAATGAGCAGTTCTTC; cdr3_aa: CASSPPQGPYNEQFF
v_call: TRBV27; cdr3_length: 13; clone_size: few; d_call: TRBD2; j_call: TRBJ2-2; cdr3_nt: TGTGCCAGCAACTCACGGGGGGCCGGGGAGCTGTTTTTT; cdr3_aa: CASNSRGAGELFF
v_call: TRBV29-1; cdr3_length: 11; clone_size: -; d_call: -; j_call: TRBJ1-2; cdr3_nt: TGCAGCGTTTACAGGGACTATGGCTACACCTTC; cdr3_aa: CSVYRDYGYTF
v_call: TRBV2; cdr3_length: 17; clone_size: -; d_call: TRBD2; j_call: TRBJ2-5; cdr3_nt: TGTGCCAGCAGTGTACCATCCGGGGGGGACTTTCAAGAGACCCAGTACTTC; cdr3_aa: CASSVPSGGDFQETQYF
v_call: TRBV5-6; cdr3_length: 13; clone_size: -; d_call: -; j_call: TRBJ2-1; cdr3_nt: TGTGCCAGCAGCTTCGGGGCTTTCAATGAGCAGTTCTTC; cdr3_aa: CASSFGAFNEQFF
v_call: TRBV11-2; cdr3_length: 15; clone_size: -; d_call: -; j_call: TRBJ1-6; cdr3_nt: TGTGCCAGCAGCTTAGCGCAGTCCTATAATTCACCCCTCCACTTT; cdr3_aa: CASSLAQSYNSPLHF
v_call: TRBV15; cdr3_length: 14; clone_size: -; d_call: -; j_call: TRBJ1-4; cdr3_nt: TGTGCCACCAGCAGAACAGGTACGGGGGAAAAACTGTTTTTT; cdr3_aa: CATSRTGTGEKLFF
v_call: TRBV7-9; cdr3_length: 17; clone_size: -; d_call: TRBD1; j_call: TRBJ1-3; cdr3_nt: TGTGCCAGCAGCTCCGTTGGACAGGCATACTCTGGAAACACCATATATTTT; cdr3_aa: CASSSVGQAYSGNTIYF
v_call: TRBV27; cdr3_length: 18; clone_size: few; d_call: TRBD2; j_call: TRBJ2-3; cdr3_nt: TGTGCCAGCAGTTTATACGGGGGGGGAATGATTAGCACAGATACGCAGTATTTT; cdr3_aa: CASSLYGGGMISTDTQYF
v_call: TRBV15; cdr3_length: 18; clone_size: -; d_call: -; j_call: TRBJ2-7; cdr3_nt: TGTGCCACCAGCAGAGATTCGTTTGCCTCCTCAACCTCCTACGAGCAGTACTTC; cdr3_aa: CATSRDSFASSTSYEQYF
v_call: TRBV2; cdr3_length: 14; clone_size: -; d_call: TRBD1; j_call: TRBJ2-7; cdr3_nt: TGTGCCAGCAGTGGGAGGGACAGGTCGTACGAGCAGTACTTC; cdr3_aa: CASSGRDRSYEQYF
v_call: TRBV5-6; cdr3_length: 14; clone_size: -; d_call: -; j_call: TRBJ1-5; cdr3_nt: TGTGCCAGCAGCCCGACCGGGAATAATCAGCCCCAGCATTTT; cdr3_aa: CASSPTGNNQPQHF
v_call: TRBV19; cdr3_length: 17; clone_size: few; d_call: -; j_call: TRBJ2-3; cdr3_nt: TGTGCCAGTAGTATTTCCCTCTCCAGCTATGTTGGGGATACGCAGTATTTT; cdr3_aa: CASSISLSSYVGDTQYF
v_call: TRBV2; cdr3_length: 15; clone_size: -; d_call: -; j_call: TRBJ1-2; cdr3_nt: TGTGCCAGCAGTGTCTCACAGGGCTGGGACTATGGCTACACCTTC; cdr3_aa: CASSVSQGWDYGYTF
v_call: TRBV6-6; cdr3_length: 15; clone_size: -; d_call: TRBD1; j_call: TRBJ2-2; cdr3_nt: TGTGCCAGCAGCCCGACAGGGCATGGCACCGGGGAGCTGTTTTTT; cdr3_aa: CASSPTGHGTGELFF
v_call: TRBV5-1; cdr3_length: 15; clone_size: once; d_call: -; j_call: TRBJ1-2; cdr3_nt: TGCGCCAGCAGCTTGGCGACAGACCTAGGCTATGGCTACACCTTC; cdr3_aa: CASSLATDLGYGYTF
v_call: TRBV6-5; cdr3_length: 14; clone_size: -; d_call: TRBD1; j_call: TRBJ2-1; cdr3_nt: TGTGCCAGCAGTTGGGACAGGGAATACAATGAGCAGTTCTTC; cdr3_aa: CASSWDREYNEQFF
v_call: TRBV27; cdr3_length: 13; clone_size: -; d_call: -; j_call: TRBJ2-7; cdr3_nt: TGTGCCAGCAGTTTTAAGTCCCCCTACGAGCAGTACTTC; cdr3_aa: CASSFKSPYEQYF
v_call: TRBV19; cdr3_length: 14; clone_size: -; d_call: TRBD1; j_call: TRBJ1-1; cdr3_nt: TGTGCCAGTAGTATGGGAGGGGGCAACACTGAAGCTTTCTTT; cdr3_aa: CASSMGGGNTEAFF
v_call: TRBV27; cdr3_length: 13; clone_size: once; d_call: -; j_call: TRBJ2-7; cdr3_nt: TGTGCCAGCTCACGGACAGCCTCCTACGAGCAGTACTTC; cdr3_aa: CASSRTASYEQYF
v_call: TRBV2; cdr3_length: 15; clone_size: medium-sized; d_call: -; j_call: TRBJ1-1; cdr3_nt: TGTGCCAGCAGTGAAGTAAGGGGGAAGAACACTGAAGCTTTCTTT; cdr3_aa: CASSEVRGKNTEAFF
v_call: TRBV25-1; cdr3_length: 13; clone_size: -; d_call: -; j_call: TRBJ1-1; cdr3_nt: TGTGCCAGCAGCACCCTAGGGAACACTGAAGCTTTCTTT; cdr3_aa: CASSTLGNTEAFF
v_call: TRBV29-1; cdr3_length: 17; clone_size: once; d_call: TRBD1; j_call: TRBJ2-7; cdr3_nt: TGCAGCGTTGAAGAGGCCCGTGGGAGACAGGGGATTTACGAGCAGTACTTC; cdr3_aa: CSVEEARGRQGIYEQYF
v_call: TRBV4-2; cdr3_length: 15; clone_size: -; d_call: TRBD2; j_call: TRBJ2-7; cdr3_nt: TGTGCCAGCAGCCAAGAAACGGGGGGACCCTACGAGCAGTACTTC; cdr3_aa: CASSQETGGPYEQYF
v_call: TRBV4-1; cdr3_length: 15; clone_size: once; d_call: -; j_call: TRBJ2-1; cdr3_nt: TGCGCCAGCAGCCAAGTTGCGGAGATCTACAATGAGCAGTTCTTC; cdr3_aa: CASSQVAEIYNEQFF
v_call: TRBV4-2; cdr3_length: 15; clone_size: -; d_call: -; j_call: TRBJ2-3; cdr3_nt: TGTGCCAGCAGCCAAGTGTCTAGCCGGGCAGATACGCAGTATTTT; cdr3_aa: CASSQVSSRADTQYF
v_call: TRBV6-1; cdr3_length: 15; clone_size: -; d_call: -; j_call: TRBJ1-2; cdr3_nt: TGTGCCAGCGCACGGGCCGGTAAAGCTAACTATGGCTACACCTTC; cdr3_aa: CASARAGKANYGYTF
v_call: TRBV4-1; cdr3_length: 13; clone_size: -; d_call: TRBD1; j_call: TRBJ1-2; cdr3_nt: TGCGCCAGCAGGGACAGGGTCGGCGATGGCTACACCTTC; cdr3_aa: CASRDRVGDGYTF
v_call: TRBV5-6; cdr3_length: 15; clone_size: -; d_call: TRBD1; j_call: TRBJ2-7; cdr3_nt: TGTGCCAGCAGCTTGCCAAGGACAGGTTTCGCCGAGCAGTACTTC; cdr3_aa: CASSLPRTGFAEQYF
v_call: TRBV9; cdr3_length: 15; clone_size: -; d_call: -; j_call: TRBJ1-1; cdr3_nt: TGTGCCAGCAGCGTAGTGGCAGGGAAGAACACTGAAGCTTTCTTT; cdr3_aa: CASSVVAGKNTEAFF
v_call: TRBV29-1; cdr3_length: 14; clone_size: -; d_call: -; j_call: TRBJ2-1; cdr3_nt: TGCAGCGTTGAAGACCCAGGCTCCTACAATGAGCAGTTCTTC; cdr3_aa: CSVEDPGSYNEQFF
v_call: TRBV5-1; cdr3_length: 13; clone_size: few; d_call: -; j_call: TRBJ1-2; cdr3_nt: TGCGCCAGCAGCTTGGGACGGGGTGACGGCTACACCTTC; cdr3_aa: CASSLGRGDGYTF
v_call: TRBV5-1; cdr3_length: 14; clone_size: -; d_call: -; j_call: TRBJ1-6; cdr3_nt: TGCGCCAGCAGCTTGGATTGGGGGGATTCACCCCTCCACTTT; cdr3_aa: CASSLDWGDSPLHF
v_call: TRBV5-1; cdr3_length: 11; clone_size: -; d_call: -; j_call: TRBJ1-1; cdr3_nt: TGCGCCAGCAGCCGTGGACGGGAAGCTTTCTTT; cdr3_aa: CASSRGREAFF
v_call: TRBV27; cdr3_length: 15; clone_size: few; d_call: TRBD1; j_call: TRBJ1-2; cdr3_nt: TGTGCCAGCAGTTTAACCCGGACAGGGAACTATGGCTACACCTTC; cdr3_aa: CASSLTRTGNYGYTF
v_call: TRBV6-5; cdr3_length: 13; clone_size: -; d_call: -; j_call: TRBJ1-5; cdr3_nt: TGTGCCAGCACTCCAAATAGCAATCAGCCCCAGCATTTT; cdr3_aa: CASTPNSNQPQHF
v_call: TRBV5-1; cdr3_length: 17; clone_size: once; d_call: -; j_call: TRBJ1-1; cdr3_nt: TGCGCCAGCAGCTTGACTGGCAGGGGACACCAGAACACTGAAGCTTTCTTT; cdr3_aa: CASSLTGRGHQNTEAFF
v_call: TRBV5-1; cdr3_length: 13; clone_size: -; d_call: -; j_call: TRBJ1-1; cdr3_nt: TGCGCCAGCAGCTCCTCCAGGAGCACTGAAGCTTTCTTT; cdr3_aa: CASSSSRSTEAFF
v_call: TRBV10-2; cdr3_length: 14; clone_size: -; d_call: -; j_call: TRBJ2-3; cdr3_nt: TGCGCCAGCAGTTTGTTGGGGGGCACAGATACGCAGTATTTT; cdr3_aa: CASSLLGGTDTQYF
v_call: TRBV13; cdr3_length: 18; clone_size: medium-sized; d_call: TRBD2; j_call: TRBJ2-1; cdr3_nt: TGTGCCAGCAGCTCCACTAGCGGGGGTCAGGACTCCTACAATGAGCAGTTCTTC; cdr3_aa: CASSSTSGGQDSYNEQFF
v_call: TRBV27; cdr3_length: 17; clone_size: -; d_call: TRBD1; j_call: TRBJ2-1; cdr3_nt: TGTGCCAGCAGTTTATTTGCACAGGGGGCTTCCTACAATGAGCAGTTCTTC; cdr3_aa: CASSLFAQGASYNEQFF
v_call: TRBV5-8; cdr3_length: 13; clone_size: -; d_call: -; j_call: TRBJ2-7; cdr3_nt: TGTGCCAGCAGCTTGGCGGGGAGATACGAGCAGTACTTC; cdr3_aa: CASSLAGRYEQYF
v_call: TRBV7-6; cdr3_length: 17; clone_size: -; d_call: -; j_call: TRBJ1-1; cdr3_nt: TGTGCCAGCAGCTTAGGGGGGGGCGCGGGCATGAACACTGAAGCTTTCTTT; cdr3_aa: CASSLGGGAGMNTEAFF
v_call: TRBV7-9; cdr3_length: 14; clone_size: -; d_call: TRBD1; j_call: TRBJ1-5; cdr3_nt: TGTGCCAGCAGCTCCCGACAGGGAGGTCAGCCCCAGCATTTT; cdr3_aa: CASSSRQGGQPQHF